A single sample gave rise to the 17 T cell receptor beta chains below, sequenced in a study of CD8+ T cells in alopecia areata. Following extraction, RNA underwent reverse transcription to cDNA, which served as the sequencing template. Sequencing used immunoSEQ multiplex PCR; TCRdb keeps in-frame clones, though not all of them. Of roughly 190,000 clones listed, 60% to 70% are singletons. Treatment denoted: oral pan-JAK inhibitor, 5-10 mg twice daily. This specimen was CD4+ T cells sorted from blood, taken at week 4, from a patient treated with tofacitinib. All receptors come from a human donor with alopecia areata.

The chain recombines TRBV29-1 with TRBJ2-7; possible D gene TRBD2, 6 bases. The CDR3 totals 14 residues. Trimming removed 1 base at V and 3 bases at J, with 13 bases between. Per the germline V gene, CDR1 is SQVTM and CDR2 is ANQGSEA. CDR3 region: CSVEANSGGYEQYF. The CDR3 DNA follows: TGCAGCGTTGAAGCAAATTCCGGGGGCTACGAGCAGTACTTC.

The gene calls are TRBV5-6 and TRBJ2-3; no clear D gene. V shed 2 bases and J shed 4 bases, with 8 bases lying between them. Germline CDR1 is SGHDT and CDR2 is YYEEEE. The CDR3 sequence is 13 residues long. CDR3 sequence reads: CASSLYGADTQYF. The CDR3 DNA reads TGTGCCAGCAGCTTATATGGTGCAGATACGCAGTATTTT. The whole variable domain, filled in from reference TRBV5-6 and TRBJ2-3, reads DAGVTQSPTHLIKTRGQQVTLRCSPKSGHDTVSWYQQALGQGPQFIFQYYEEEERQRGNFPDRFSGHQFPNYSSELNVNALLLGDSALYLCASSLYGADTQYFGPGTRLTVL.

This clone has just a few counts. The rearrangement joins TRBV11-2 to TRBJ2-1; possible D gene TRBD1, 5 bases. CDR3 length equals 15 residues. Trimming removed 5 bases from V and 5 bases from J, with 16 bases in between. CDR1 is SGHAT, CDR2 FQNNGV, per germline. In DNA, the CDR3 is TGTGCCAGCAGCCTTAGGGGTGGGCAGAACAATGAGCAGTTCTTC. It is translated as CASSLRGGQNNEQFF. Complete variable domain (other parts from reference TRBV11-2 and TRBJ2-1): EAGVAQSPRYKIIEKRQSVAFWCNPISGHATLYWYQQILGQGPKLLIQFQNNGVVDDSQLPKDRFSAERLKGVDSTLKIQPAKLEDSAVYLCASSLRGGQNNEQFFGPGTRLTVL.

V and J are TRBV7-2 and TRBJ2-7, with D perhaps TRBD1 or TRBD2 (6 bases each). This CDR3 has 18 residues. Trimming removed 5 bases at V and 1 base at J, with 24 bases between. Per germline, CDR1 SGHTA and CDR2 FQGNSA. The CDR3 region is CASSGGRNLTRGSYEQYF. The CDR3 bases are TGTGCCAGCAGCGGGGGCCGGAACCTCACCCGGGGGTCCTACGAGCAGTACTTC.

The chain is built from TRBV11-1 and TRBJ2-2; possibly TRBD1 for D (5 bases). The CDR3 consists of 13 residues. V was shortened by 8 bases and J by 7 bases, with 14 bases between the two germline ends. Germline CDR1 and CDR2: SGHAT and FQDESV (reference sequence). The CDR3 spells CASDAGRGGELFF. The CDR3 bases are TGTGCCAGCGACGCAGGGCGCGGCGGGGAGCTGTTTTTT.

This chain joins TRBV15 and TRBJ2-3; 9 bases line up with TRBD1. Trimming removed 5 bases from V and 4 bases from J; junction bases left unmatched: 7. This CDR3 has 15 residues. CDR1 LNHNV and CDR2 YYDKDF come from the germline V gene (reference sequence). DNA for the CDR3: TGTGCCACCAGCGGGAGGACAGGGGTTTCAGATACGCAGTATTTT. This gives the protein CATSGRTGVSDTQYF.

Only one count was recorded for this clone. The chain recombines TRBV30 with TRBJ1-2, with D perhaps TRBD1 (6 bases). The CDR3 length is 15 residues. V lost 0 bases to trimming and J lost 0 bases, with 11 bases between them. CDR1 is GTSNPN, CDR2 SVGIG, per germline (reference sequence). The CDR3 reads CAWSVYRVTNYGYTF. In DNA form, the CDR3 reads TGTGCCTGGAGTGTCTACAGGGTTACTAACTATGGCTACACCTTC. Looking up the rest from reference TRBV30 and TRBJ1-2 gives the full variable domain: SQTIHQWPATLVQPVGSPLSLECTVEGTSNPNLYWYRQAAGRGLQLLFYSVGIGQISSEVPQNLSASRPQDRQFILSSKKLLLSDSGFYLCAWSVYRVTNYGYTFGSGTRLTVV.

This clone appeared once. The chain uses TRBV30 and TRBJ1-6, with 7 bases fitting TRBD1. Germline V lookup: CDR1 GTSNPN, CDR2 SVGIG (reference sequence). V shed 4 bases, J shed 4 bases, and the junction held 1 base outside the gene matches. The CDR3 is made up of 13 amino acids. CDR3 nucleotide sequence: TGTGCCTGGACAGGGGGATATAATTCACCCCTCCACTTT. Translation: CAWTGGYNSPLHF.

The chain combines TRBV2 with TRBJ2-1, with 12 bases matching TRBD2. CDR3 length: 12 amino acids. V shed 5 bases, J shed 15 bases, and the junction held 5 bases outside the gene matches. Germline V gene lookup returns CDR1 SNHLY and CDR2 FYNNEI. In DNA, the CDR3 is TGTGCCAGCAGTTTGACTAGCGGGGGCAGGTTCTTC. Its translation: CASSLTSGGRFF.

This clone was counted a few times. The rearrangement links TRBV10-3 to TRBJ2-2, with 7 positions matching TRBD1. The CDR3 covers 14 residues. Looked up from germline, CDR1 is ENHRY and CDR2 is SYGVKD. V gave up 10 bases and J gave up 2 bases; unmatched junction bases: 7. The CDR3 DNA follows: TGTGCCACGACACAGGGGATTAACACCGGGGAGCTGTTTTTT. Protein product: CATTQGINTGELFF.

There are a few counts of this clone. The chain joins TRBV29-1 to TRBJ1-2, with D unresolved. V was cut by 1 base and J by 8 bases, with 14 bases left in between. The CDR3 runs 13 residues. Germline V CDR1 and CDR2: SQVTM, ANQGSEA. The CDR3 protein is CSVEGRMSDGYTF. The CDR3 DNA sequence: TGCAGCGTTGAAGGCAGGATGTCCGACGGCTACACCTTC.

The chain joins TRBV29-1 to TRBJ2-3; a possible D gene is TRBD1 (6 bases). CDR1 and CDR2 (germline): SQVTM, ANQGSEA. This CDR3 contains 13 residues. Trimming took 4 bases from V and 4 from J, leaving 12 bases between them. The CDR3 nucleotides are TGCAGCGTTGCCAGGGGCCCCGCAGATACGCAGTATTTT. It encodes CSVARGPADTQYF.

V usage is TRBV7-2 and J usage is TRBJ2-3; TRBD2 might be the D (6 bases). Germline V gives CDR1 SGHTA, CDR2 FQGNSA. The length of the CDR3 is 14 residues. Trimming stripped 8 bases from V and 3 bases from J, with 15 bases between. CDR3 DNA: TGTGCCAGCGGCCGGGGGTTCGCGACAGATACGCAGTATTTT. This encodes CASGRGFATDTQYF.

Of note for this clone: This same CDR3 is encoded by further DNA sequences in the sample. This chain joins TRBV30 and TRBJ1-5, with unresolved D. Germline V CDR1 and CDR2: GTSNPN, SVGIG (reference sequence). V gave up 0 bases and J gave up 1 base, with 4 bases separating them. This CDR3 has 13 amino acids. CDR3 bases: TGTGCCTGGAGTGTACTAAGCAATCAGCCCCAGCATTTT. It is translated as CAWSVLSNQPQHF.

The J gene is TRBJ2-2, the V gene TRBV28, with TRBD2 matching over 9 bases. Germline V gene lookup returns CDR1 MDHEN and CDR2 SYDVKM. The CDR3 spans 17 residues. The V segment lost 6 bases and the J segment 7 bases; nucleotides outside the gene matches: 15. In nucleotides, the CDR3 is TGTGCCAGCAGCACATCTTCGCTAGCGGGGAGTCACGGGGAGCTGTTTTTT. Encoded protein: CASSTSSLAGSHGELFF.

This rearrangement joins TRBV7-8 to TRBJ2-7; 8 bases line up with TRBD1. Germline values: CDR1 SGHVS, CDR2 FQNEAQ. This CDR3 has 15 amino acids. V trimming: 4 bases; J trimming: 1 base; junction bases outside the gene matches: 6. CDR3 nucleotides: TGTGCCAGCAGCTCGCGGGACAGGCAATCCTACGAGCAGTACTTC. Protein product: CASSSRDRQSYEQYF. The whole variable domain, filled in from reference TRBV7-8 and TRBJ2-7, reads GAGVSQSPRYKVAKRGQDVALRCDPISGHVSLFWYQQALGQGPEFLTYFQNEAQLDKSGLPSDRFFAERPEGSVSTLKIQRTQQEDSAVYLCASSSRDRQSYEQYFGPGTRLTVT.

The chain couples TRBV5-1 to TRBJ2-2; 8 bases line up with TRBD1. J lost 1 base, V lost 4 bases, and 3 bases had no gene match. Germline V gene data show CDR1 as SGHRS and CDR2 as YFSETQ. This CDR3 comprises 15 residues. The chain's CDR3 is CASSRGQGNTGELFF. CDR3 coding DNA: TGCGCCAGCAGCCGAGGACAGGGGAACACCGGGGAGCTGTTTTTT.